The clone carrying this TCR beta chain was counted between two and nine times. The time point denotes: newly diagnosed GD, antithyroid drugs for less than 3 months. Extracted RNA from PBMCs served as the source of the TCR library. Investigators prepared the TCR beta libraries by applying iRepertoire HTBI primers and Arm-PCR of CDR3 regions. TCRdb fed the multiplex PCR reads into MiXCR, producing one record per CDR3 protein. The repertoire has more than 400,000 distinct CDR3 sequences, around 16% of them found once; the top ten carry 12%. Trimming removed 5 bases from V and 0 bases from J, with 13 bases in between. This CDR3 is 15 amino acids long. Germline V lookup: CDR1 PRHDT, CDR2 FYEKMQ (reference sequence). This entry is derived from a study of regulatory T cells in long-lasting Graves disease. The same sample was also studied in work on T cells in Graves' hyperthyroidism and ophthalmopathy.

The material sequenced was peripheral blood mononuclear cells (PBMCs), taken at new diagnosis, from a patient treated with antithyroid drugs. The TCR sequence derives from a man aged 40-49 years with Graves disease. The gene calls are TRBV13 and TRBJ1-2; no definite D call. The CDR3 loop is CASSALTGPNYGYTF. The CDR3 nucleotides are TGTGCCAGCAGCGCGCTGACTGGCCCTAACTATGGCTACACCTTC.